This section outlines one TCR beta chain sequence together with its context. Germline loops: CDR1 ENHRY, CDR2 SYGVKD. The V gene lost 8 bases and the J gene lost 1 base, with 17 bases spanning the gap. CDR3 size: 15 residues. Negative isolation was applied to CD8+ and CD4+ T cells, and FACS enrichment was applied to TEMRA cells. Random hexamers were used to reverse transcribe 0.5 to 1 ug of RNA. TCRdb redid the calling of the immunoSEQ multiplex PCR reads with MiXCR, one entry per CDR3 protein. The sample lists about 200,000 distinct CDR3 sequences, 90% to 95% occurring once. This sample stems from a study of CD8 T cells in Susac syndrome.

Sequencing was done on a sample of CD4+ T cells from PBMCs. V gene TRBV10-3 combines with J gene TRBJ1-1; D gene uncertain. The source is a human donor with multiple sclerosis. CDR3 in amino acids: CAIGPQLTGNTEAFF. CDR3 sequence (DNA): TGTGCCATCGGACCCCAATTGACGGGGAACACTGAAGCTTTCTTT.